These T cell receptor beta chains were read from a single sample in a study of blood T cell repertoires in COVID-19. Method: immunoSEQ multiplex PCR; TCRdb's copy keeps in-frame clones and lacks some. The sample has 200,000 to 250,000 clones; 65% to 85% are singletons. The sequenced sample was peripheral blood. These receptor sequences come from a human donor in a cohort sampled during active COVID-19. CDR3s leave out the opening cysteine and the closing phenylalanine or tryptophan.

cdr3_length,j_call,v_call,cdr3_aa
15,TRBJ2-1,TRBV29-1,SVELLAGTLDYYEQF
13,TRBJ2-2,TRBV6-1,ASSEAGLATGELF
12,TRBJ2-5,TRBV27,ASSKSGIQETQY
12,TRBJ2-5,TRBV28,ASSAGQLQETQY
13,TRBJ2-6,TRBV10-3,ATWRGRDGANVLT
13,TRBJ2-7,TRBV6-5,ASRTSGTGVGEQY
14,TRBJ1-6,TRBV7-6,ASSLAPGTQFSTLH
12,TRBJ1-1,TRBV6-6,ASSYGNGGGEAF
13,TRBJ2-2,TRBV5-4,ASSPGGTNTGELF
14,TRBJ1-5,TRBV19,ASTISPRQGNQPQH
14,TRBJ2-7,TRBV16,ASSQLAGTGTYEQY
13,TRBJ2-2,TRBV12-5,ASGLGTANTGELF
11,TRBJ2-1,TRBV12-3/TRBV12-4,ASSATSGNKQF
13,TRBJ2-3,TRBV19,ASSIEGRSTDTQY
11,TRBJ1-5,TRBV7-6,ASSFSEDQPQH
14,TRBJ2-1,TRBV14,ASSQEAGGENSEQF